This entry lists 23 T cell receptor beta chains sequenced from one sample in a study of blood T cell repertoires in COVID-19. Using immunoSEQ multiplex PCR, the repertoire was profiled, and TCRdb retains in-frame clones only, with some absent. The sample records under 300,000 clones, 85% to 90% being singletons. Sequenced sample: peripheral blood. These receptors all come from a woman in her thirties or forties who had recovered from COVID-19.

The rearrangement links TRBV25-1 to TRBJ2-1; D not resolved. V lost 7 bases to trimming and J lost 8 bases, with 15 bases between them. The CDR3 is 13 amino acids. Germline values: CDR1 MGHDK, CDR2 SYGVNS. The CDR3 sequence is CASTPSGGDEQFF. The CDR3, as DNA: TGTGCCAGCACTCCCTCTGGCGGTGATGAGCAGTTCTTC.

CDR3 in amino acids: CATSQTQTQYF. The CDR3 DNA follows: TGTGCCACTTCCCAGACTCAGACGCAGTATTTT. The chain couples TRBV2 to TRBJ2-3, with no clear D. CDR1 SNHLY and CDR2 FYNNEI come from the germline V gene. The germline V and J ends were trimmed by 10 bases and 9 bases, with 14 bases remaining between them. This CDR3 spans 11 amino acids.

V and J are TRBV5-4 and TRBJ1-1, with a tentative D call TRBD1 (6 bases). Germline CDR1 reads SGHNT; CDR2 reads YYREEE (reference sequence). Between the trimmed V and J ends, which lost 0 bases and 11 bases, there was a span of 14 bases. The CDR3 is made up of 13 amino acids. CDR3 nucleotides: TGTGCCAGCAGCTTGGGTACAGGGTATTTGGCTTTCTTT. Its protein product is CASSLGTGYLAFF.

This chain joins TRBV6-1 and TRBJ2-7; D is undetermined. This CDR3 comprises 13 residues. The V end lost 2 bases, the J end lost 3 bases, and 8 bases lay between the germline ends. Germline V CDR1 and CDR2: MNHNS, SASEGT. The CDR3 here is CASSESGSYEQYV. Written as DNA, the CDR3 is TGTGCCAGCAGTGAATCGGGTAGCTACGAGCAGTACGTC.

The rearrangement links TRBV18 to TRBJ1-6; weak D call: TRBD1 (6 bases). CDR1 is KGHSH, CDR2 LQKENI, per germline. The CDR3 contains 17 residues. V was shortened by 3 bases and J by 7 bases, with 19 bases between the two germline ends. CDR3 protein: CASSPRTIQGSNSPLHF. Written as DNA, the CDR3 is TGTGCCAGCTCACCCCGGACAATACAGGGATCGAATTCACCCCTCCACTTT.

The CDR3 spells CASSLAWTGRDTGELFF. In DNA form, the CDR3 reads TGTGCCAGCAGCTTAGCCTGGACAGGGCGGGACACCGGGGAGCTGTTTTTT. The V gene is TRBV7-2, the J gene TRBJ2-2; TRBD1 matches at 8 bases. The germline V gene encodes CDR1 SGHTA and CDR2 FQGNSA. The CDR3 runs 17 residues. The V segment lost 0 bases and the J segment 3 bases; nucleotides outside the gene matches: 6.

V and J are TRBV30 and TRBJ2-3; 11 nucleotides align to TRBD1. J gave up 5 bases and V 1 base, and 5 bases lay outside the gene matches. CDR1 is GTSNPN, CDR2 SVGIG, per germline (reference sequence). The CDR3 loop spans 15 amino acids. The CDR3 nucleotides read TGTGCCTGGAGTGGGACAGGGGGCCGAGGAGATACGCAGTATTTT. Encoded protein: CAWSGTGGRGDTQYF.

The V gene is TRBV7-9, the J gene TRBJ2-2; D might be TRBD2 (6 bases). Germline V CDR1 and CDR2: SEHNR, FQNEAQ (reference sequence). This CDR3 spans 17 amino acids. V shed 4 bases and J shed 3 bases, with 18 bases lying between them. Here the CDR3 reads CASSSRLREWDTGELFF. CDR3 in DNA: TGTGCCAGCAGCTCAAGACTACGGGAGTGGGACACCGGGGAGCTGTTTTTT.

This chain connects TRBV15 to TRBJ1-4; TRBD1 matches 8 bases. CDR1 is LNHNV, CDR2 YYDKDF, per germline (reference sequence). J lost 7 bases, V lost 5 bases, and 6 bases had no gene match. The CDR3 is 14 residues long. This CDR3 is CATSGGQGGEKLFF. The CDR3 DNA sequence: TGTGCCACCAGCGGAGGACAGGGTGGTGAAAAACTGTTTTTT.

This clone was counted only a few times. The chain employs TRBV7-6 and TRBJ1-6; D is ambiguous. The CDR3 totals 14 residues. Trimming shortened V by 3 bases and J by 7 bases, and 10 bases separated the two germline ends. Germline V lookup: CDR1 SGHVS, CDR2 FNYEAQ. The CDR3 protein is CASSLQNWNSPLHF. CDR3 DNA: TGTGCCAGCAGCTTGCAAAACTGGAATTCACCCCTCCACTTT. The whole variable domain, filled in from reference TRBV7-6 and TRBJ1-6, reads GAGVSQSPRYKVTKRGQDVALRCDPISGHVSLYWYRQALGQGPEFLTYFNYEAQQDKSGLPNDRFSAERPEGSISTLTIQRTEQRDSAMYRCASSLQNWNSPLHFGNGTRLTVT.

This chain uses TRBV12-3 or TRBV12-4 with TRBJ2-7, with 9 bases that match TRBD1. There are 13 residues in the CDR3. Trimming cost V 5 bases and J 6 bases; bases outside gene matches: 5. In DNA form, the CDR3 reads TGTGCCAGCAGTCGCGGGACAGGGCGCGAGCAGTACTTC. It is translated as CASSRGTGREQYF.

The rearrangement links TRBV7-9 to TRBJ2-1; D perhaps matches TRBD1 (6 bases). Per the germline V gene, CDR1 is SEHNR and CDR2 is FQNEAQ (reference sequence). The CDR3 runs to 14 residues. CDR3 in DNA: TGTGCTACGACAGGACCGAACTCCTACAATGAGCAGTTCTTC. This translates into CATTGPNSYNEQFF.

This clone is a singleton in its sample. The rearrangement links TRBV11-2 to TRBJ1-2, with D possibly matching TRBD1 (6 bases). Trimming took 2 bases from V and 3 from J, leaving 7 bases between them. The CDR3 runs 13 residues. CDR1 and CDR2 from the germline V gene are SGHAT and FQNNGV. Here the CDR3 reads CASSLQGHYGYTF. The CDR3 nucleotides read TGTGCCAGCAGCTTACAGGGGCACTATGGCTACACCTTC.

The DNA of the CDR3 is TGTGCCAGCCGGGACAGGATGAACACTGAAGCTTTCTTT. It is translated as CASRDRMNTEAFF. The chain carries TRBV7-9 and TRBJ1-1; 8 nucleotides agree with TRBD1. The germline V gene has CDR1 SEHNR and CDR2 FQNEAQ (reference sequence). V dropped 8 bases and J dropped 0; count of bases not matched to a gene: 2. CDR3 length equals 13 residues.

The chain has TRBV6-2 or TRBV6-3 and TRBJ2-3; D may be TRBD1 (6 bases). The germline V gene encodes CDR1 MNHEY and CDR2 SVGEGT. The CDR3 has 15 residues. The germline V and J ends were trimmed by 4 bases and 3 bases, with 14 bases remaining between them. In nucleotides, the CDR3 is TGTGCCAGCAGTTTTCGCCAGGGGTATACAGATACGCAGTATTTT. Protein sequence: CASSFRQGYTDTQYF.

The chain couples TRBV11-2 to TRBJ2-3, with 9 bases fitting TRBD2. The CDR3 length is 17 residues. Germline CDR1 reads SGHAT; CDR2 reads FQNNGV. V dropped 5 bases and J dropped 2; count of bases not matched to a gene: 11. The chain's CDR3 is CASSPHGAGGFTDTQYF. CDR3 in DNA: TGTGCCAGCAGCCCCCATGGGGCGGGGGGGTTCACAGATACGCAGTATTTT.

The V and J genes are TRBV2 and TRBJ2-7; perhaps TRBD1 as D (6 bases). The CDR3 contains 18 residues. Trimming stripped 4 bases from V and 0 bases from J, with 22 bases between. The germline CDR1 and CDR2 sequences are SNHLY and FYNNEI. CDR3 protein: CASSVNRETGTSSYEQYF. CDR3 bases: TGTGCCAGCAGTGTTAACAGGGAAACAGGGACGAGCTCCTACGAGCAGTACTTC.

The gene calls are TRBV13 and TRBJ2-3, with 7 bases identical to TRBD2. The CDR3 is 16 residues long. With V trimmed by 5 bases and J by 6 bases, 14 bases remained unmatched. Germline V CDR1 and CDR2: PRHDT, FYEKMQ (reference sequence). CDR3 nucleotides: TGTGCCAGCAGCCCTTTTAGGGAGGGGTTCGATGATACGCAGTATTTT. This codes for CASSPFREGFDDTQYF.

The chain joins TRBV25-1 to TRBJ2-1; unclear D gene. V lost 3 bases, J lost 2 bases, and 2 bases lay in between. The CDR3 extends over 12 amino acids. CDR1 is MGHDK and CDR2 is SYGVNS in the germline V gene. The CDR3 DNA sequence: TGTGCCAGCAGTGACACCTACAATGAGCAGTTCTTC. Protein sequence: CASSDTYNEQFF.

This sequence joins TRBV5-4 and TRBJ1-1, with D perhaps TRBD1 (5 bases). Trimming pared 3 bases from V and 1 base from J, leaving 7 bases between. CDR3 length: 13 residues. Germline V gene lookup returns CDR1 SGHNT and CDR2 YYREEE (reference sequence). CDR3 sequence (DNA): TGTGCCAGCAGCTATCAGGGGAACACTGAAGCTTTCTTT. As protein: CASSYQGNTEAFF. The whole variable domain, remainder taken from reference TRBV5-4 and TRBJ1-1, is ETGVTQSPTHLIKTRGQQVTLRCSSQSGHNTVSWYQQALGQGPQFIFQYYREEENGRGNFPPRFSGLQFPNYSSELNVNALELDDSALYLCASSYQGNTEAFFGQGTRLTVV.

The chain is built from TRBV2 and TRBJ2-1, with TRBD1 identical over 9 bases. The CDR3 runs 14 residues. V lost 6 bases and J lost 3; bases outside the gene matches: 3. Germline CDR1 and CDR2: SNHLY and FYNNEI. The CDR3 is CASRPGQGYNEQFF. CDR3 nucleotide sequence: TGTGCCAGCAGGCCGGGACAGGGCTACAATGAGCAGTTCTTC.

This chain connects TRBV14 to TRBJ1-1; 10 bases are a match to TRBD1. Germline lookup yields CDR1 SGHDN and CDR2 FVKESK. With 3 bases clipped from V and 1 base from J, the junction kept 2 bases outside the gene matches. The CDR3 loop spans 15 amino acids. The CDR3 spells CASSQGTGANTEAFF. The CDR3 bases are TGTGCCAGCAGCCAGGGGACAGGGGCGAACACTGAAGCTTTCTTT.

The chain employs TRBV6-6 and TRBJ1-2; maybe TRBD1 (6 bases). With 3 bases removed from V and 10 bases from J, the gap between germline ends came to 15 bases. Germline-derived CDR1 and CDR2 are MNHNY and SVGAGI (reference sequence). The CDR3 sequence is 13 residues long. In nucleotides, the CDR3 is TGTGCCAGCAGTTATAGTCAGGGGCTTGACTACACCTTC. Encoded protein: CASSYSQGLDYTF.